These T cell receptor beta chains were read from a single sample in a study of blood T cells in healthy people across ages. TCRdb fed the 5' RACE reads into MiXCR, producing one record per CDR3 protein. The sample shows 1 million or so distinct CDR3 sequences, 45% of them seen only once. Material: blood. The receptor source for this set is an older woman in good health. CDR3s include the opening cysteine and the closing phenylalanine or tryptophan. A D gene is named only where the DNA matches it firmly. Not all rows give a size; the values are once, few, many and, for expanded clones, a class.

abundance: NA; j_gene: TRBJ2-1; v_gene: TRBV9; d_gene: TRBD2; CDR3nt: TGTGCCAGCAGCGAGGGAGCGGGGTTGGGCGAGCAGTTCTTC; CDR3aa: CASSEGAGLGEQFF
abundance: NA; j_gene: TRBJ2-5; v_gene: TRBV20-1; d_gene: TRBD2; CDR3nt: TGCAGTGCTGTAGGGGAGGGGACCCAGTACTTC; CDR3aa: CSAVGEGTQYF
abundance: NA; j_gene: TRBJ2-3; v_gene: TRBV3-1; d_gene: TRBD2; CDR3nt: TGTGCCAGCAGCCAAGGGTCGGGAGGGCCTTGGAGCACAGATACGCAGTATTTT; CDR3aa: CASSQGSGGPWSTDTQYF
abundance: NA; j_gene: TRBJ1-2; v_gene: TRBV10-3; d_gene: TRBD1; CDR3nt: TGTGCCTCACAGAAAGGACAGGGCCCATCCTATGGCTACACCTTC; CDR3aa: CASQKGQGPSYGYTF
abundance: NA; j_gene: TRBJ1-2; v_gene: TRBV28; d_gene: TRBD1; CDR3nt: TGTGCCAGCAGTCCACCGGGACAGGGATATTATGGCTACACCTTC; CDR3aa: CASSPPGQGYYGYTF
abundance: NA; j_gene: TRBJ2-1; v_gene: TRBV14; d_gene: NA; CDR3nt: TGTGCCAGCAGCCAAGATCTGAGCGGTGGGACCCAGTTCTTC; CDR3aa: CASSQDLSGGTQFF
abundance: few; j_gene: TRBJ2-1; v_gene: TRBV29-1; d_gene: TRBD1; CDR3nt: TGCAGCGCAAAAGACAGGGGGAGATACAATGAGCAGTTCTTC; CDR3aa: CSAKDRGRYNEQFF
abundance: NA; j_gene: TRBJ2-7; v_gene: TRBV6-1; d_gene: NA; CDR3nt: TGTGCCAGCATGGCGGGGGCGATCTCCTACGAGCAGTACTTC; CDR3aa: CASMAGAISYEQYF
abundance: many; j_gene: TRBJ2-7; v_gene: TRBV6-2/TRBV6-3; d_gene: TRBD2; CDR3nt: TGTGCCAGCAGCAGACTAGCGGGAGACGTGGGCGAGCAGTACTTC; CDR3aa: CASSRLAGDVGEQYF
abundance: NA; j_gene: TRBJ2-1; v_gene: TRBV12-3/TRBV12-4; d_gene: TRBD1; CDR3nt: TGTGCCAGCAGTCCACCGGGACAGTTCTCCTACAATGAGCAGTTCTTC; CDR3aa: CASSPPGQFSYNEQFF
abundance: NA; j_gene: TRBJ2-7; v_gene: TRBV20-1; d_gene: TRBD1; CDR3nt: TGCAGTGCTAGAGATGCCAGGGGGTCTTACGAGCAGTACTTC; CDR3aa: CSARDARGSYEQYF
abundance: NA; j_gene: TRBJ2-7; v_gene: TRBV15; d_gene: NA; CDR3nt: TGTGCCACCAGCAGACGGGACAACTCCTACGAGCAGTACTTC; CDR3aa: CATSRRDNSYEQYF
abundance: NA; j_gene: TRBJ1-1; v_gene: TRBV5-4; d_gene: NA; CDR3nt: TGTGCCAGCAGCTGGGACCGGACGGCTGAAGCTTTCTTT; CDR3aa: CASSWDRTAEAFF
abundance: NA; j_gene: TRBJ2-5; v_gene: TRBV28; d_gene: NA; CDR3nt: TGTGCCAGCAGGAGGTCCCAGGGTAAAGAGACCCAGTACTTC; CDR3aa: CASRRSQGKETQYF
abundance: NA; j_gene: TRBJ2-4; v_gene: TRBV9; d_gene: NA; CDR3nt: TGTGCCAGCAGCGTCCAAGACGTCGGGGACGGAGTTTACATTCAGTACTTC; CDR3aa: CASSVQDVGDGVYIQYF
abundance: few; j_gene: TRBJ1-2; v_gene: TRBV29-1; d_gene: NA; CDR3nt: TGCAGCCCCGGGAGACAGGCCAAGGGGAACTATGGCTACACCTTC; CDR3aa: CSPGRQAKGNYGYTF
abundance: NA; j_gene: TRBJ2-7; v_gene: TRBV29-1; d_gene: TRBD2; CDR3nt: TGCAGCGTTGACGGGGCTAGCGGGAGGGACTCCTACGAGCAGTACTTC; CDR3aa: CSVDGASGRDSYEQYF
abundance: NA; j_gene: TRBJ2-7; v_gene: TRBV9; d_gene: NA; CDR3nt: TGTGCCAGCAGCGTCGGAAGAGGGGGATTCGACGAGCAGTACTTC; CDR3aa: CASSVGRGGFDEQYF
abundance: NA; j_gene: TRBJ2-6; v_gene: TRBV5-1; d_gene: NA; CDR3nt: TGCGCCAGCAGAGCGGGCTCTGGGGCCAACGTCCTGACTTTC; CDR3aa: CASRAGSGANVLTF
abundance: few; j_gene: TRBJ2-5; v_gene: TRBV7-2; d_gene: NA; CDR3nt: TGTGCCAGCAGCTCTAAACAGGACATCCAAGAGACCCAGTACTTC; CDR3aa: CASSSKQDIQETQYF
abundance: NA; j_gene: TRBJ1-2; v_gene: TRBV5-1; d_gene: NA; CDR3nt: TGCGCCAGCAGCCGCACCGTTGACAGGCTATATGGCTACACCTTC; CDR3aa: CASSRTVDRLYGYTF
abundance: NA; j_gene: TRBJ2-1; v_gene: TRBV4-2; d_gene: TRBD2; CDR3nt: TGTGCCAGCAGCCAAGAGGGATCCGGGACTAGACGCCGAGAGCAGTTCTTC; CDR3aa: CASSQEGSGTRRREQFF
abundance: few; j_gene: TRBJ2-7; v_gene: TRBV27; d_gene: NA; CDR3nt: TGTGCCACCGTTGGTGGCTACGAGCAGTACTTC; CDR3aa: CATVGGYEQYF
abundance: NA; j_gene: TRBJ2-4; v_gene: TRBV27; d_gene: NA; CDR3nt: TGTGCCAGCAGCGGCGCGCCGGTGGTGGGGCAGTACTTC; CDR3aa: CASSGAPVVGQYF
abundance: few; j_gene: TRBJ2-3; v_gene: TRBV7-9; d_gene: NA; CDR3nt: TGTGCCAGCAGCTTAGCCCACAACTCCCGGTATTTT; CDR3aa: CASSLAHNSRYF
abundance: NA; j_gene: TRBJ1-4; v_gene: TRBV2; d_gene: TRBD1; CDR3nt: TGTGCCAGCAACCCGACAGGGTTAAATGAAAAACTGTTTTTT; CDR3aa: CASNPTGLNEKLFF
abundance: NA; j_gene: TRBJ2-5; v_gene: TRBV5-1; d_gene: TRBD2; CDR3nt: TGCGCCAGCAGCCTGAGTGCAGCGGGAGTGGGGGAGACCCAGTACTTC; CDR3aa: CASSLSAAGVGETQYF
abundance: few; j_gene: TRBJ2-7; v_gene: TRBV11-1; d_gene: NA; CDR3nt: TGTGCCAGCAGCTTGGGGCAGAAATACGAGCAGTACTTC; CDR3aa: CASSLGQKYEQYF
abundance: NA; j_gene: TRBJ2-7; v_gene: TRBV7-8; d_gene: TRBD2; CDR3nt: TGTGCCAGCAGCGGCCCCCGGACTAGCGGGCCAACCTACGAGCAGTACTTC; CDR3aa: CASSGPRTSGPTYEQYF
abundance: many; j_gene: TRBJ2-5; v_gene: TRBV10-3; d_gene: NA; CDR3nt: TGTGCCATCAGTGTCGGAGAGACCCAGTACTTC; CDR3aa: CAISVGETQYF
abundance: NA; j_gene: TRBJ2-5; v_gene: TRBV9; d_gene: TRBD2; CDR3nt: TGTGCCAGCAGCGTGAGCGGGAGGGCCGGAGAGACCCAGTACTTC; CDR3aa: CASSVSGRAGETQYF
abundance: few; j_gene: TRBJ2-3; v_gene: TRBV9; d_gene: TRBD2; CDR3nt: TGTGCCAGCGGAGCGGGAGGTGTCTCAGGAGTGCAGTATTTT; CDR3aa: CASGAGGVSGVQYF
abundance: few; j_gene: TRBJ2-7; v_gene: TRBV20-1; d_gene: TRBD2; CDR3nt: TGCAGTGCTAGAGATCTAGCGGGATGGTCCTACGAGCAGTACTTC; CDR3aa: CSARDLAGWSYEQYF
abundance: NA; j_gene: TRBJ2-1; v_gene: TRBV7-9; d_gene: TRBD2; CDR3nt: TGTGCCAGCAGCAGGACTAGCGGGAGCTTTGTTGAGCAGTTCTTC; CDR3aa: CASSRTSGSFVEQFF
abundance: NA; j_gene: TRBJ2-7; v_gene: TRBV20-1; d_gene: NA; CDR3nt: TGCAGTGCTAGGCAGAGATCCTACGAGCAGTACTTC; CDR3aa: CSARQRSYEQYF
abundance: few; j_gene: TRBJ1-5; v_gene: TRBV20-1; d_gene: NA; CDR3nt: TGCAGTGCGGGATTTAGCAATCAGCCCCAGCATTTT; CDR3aa: CSAGFSNQPQHF
abundance: once; j_gene: TRBJ1-1; v_gene: TRBV4-1; d_gene: TRBD1; CDR3nt: TGCGCCAGCAGCCAAGAAGGGGACAGGGGCACTGAAGCTTTCTTT; CDR3aa: CASSQEGDRGTEAFF
abundance: few; j_gene: TRBJ2-7; v_gene: TRBV28; d_gene: TRBD1; CDR3nt: TGTGCCAGCAGTTTATGGACAGGGGGCTCCTACGAGCAGTACTTC; CDR3aa: CASSLWTGGSYEQYF
abundance: NA; j_gene: TRBJ2-3; v_gene: TRBV12-3/TRBV12-4; d_gene: TRBD2; CDR3nt: TGTGCCAGCAGTTTGGTGGGAGCGGGGATCTATGATACGCAGTATTTT; CDR3aa: CASSLVGAGIYDTQYF
abundance: NA; j_gene: TRBJ2-4; v_gene: TRBV29-1; d_gene: TRBD2; CDR3nt: TGCAGCGGTCGACGAGCGGGAGGATCGCGCATTCAGTACTTC; CDR3aa: CSGRRAGGSRIQYF
abundance: NA; j_gene: TRBJ1-2; v_gene: TRBV2; d_gene: NA; CDR3nt: TGTGCCAGCCCGGTCGGGGATGGCTACACCTTC; CDR3aa: CASPVGDGYTF
abundance: NA; j_gene: TRBJ2-3; v_gene: TRBV27; d_gene: TRBD2; CDR3nt: TGTGCCAGCAGTTCCCCAGCGGGAATAGAGGGAGATACGCAGTATTTT; CDR3aa: CASSSPAGIEGDTQYF
abundance: NA; j_gene: TRBJ1-5; v_gene: TRBV3-1; d_gene: TRBD1; CDR3nt: TGTGCCAGCAGCCAAGGCCGGGACAGGGGGGTCATGAGCAATCAGCCCCAGCATTTT; CDR3aa: CASSQGRDRGVMSNQPQHF
abundance: NA; j_gene: TRBJ2-7; v_gene: TRBV29-1; d_gene: TRBD2; CDR3nt: TGCAGCGTACGGACTAGCGGGAGGTATGAGCAGTACTTC; CDR3aa: CSVRTSGRYEQYF
abundance: few; j_gene: TRBJ2-7; v_gene: TRBV28; d_gene: NA; CDR3nt: TGTGCCAGCAGCCCTACAGGGCGGGTTGCCGAGCAGTACTTC; CDR3aa: CASSPTGRVAEQYF
abundance: once; j_gene: TRBJ2-5; v_gene: TRBV29-1; d_gene: NA; CDR3nt: TGTAGCGTTGGATTGGCGACCCAGTACTTC; CDR3aa: CSVGLATQYF
abundance: once; j_gene: TRBJ2-7; v_gene: TRBV6-2/TRBV6-3; d_gene: NA; CDR3nt: TGTGCCAAGCCCAGGGAGGCAGAATACGAGCAGTACTTC; CDR3aa: CAKPREAEYEQYF
abundance: NA; j_gene: TRBJ2-5; v_gene: TRBV14; d_gene: NA; CDR3nt: TGTGCCAGCAGCCCTAGCAGGAGGAATGAGCAGTACTTC; CDR3aa: CASSPSRRNEQYF
abundance: few; j_gene: TRBJ2-1; v_gene: TRBV20-1; d_gene: TRBD2; CDR3nt: TGCAGTGCTAGAGAAGACCCGGGAGGGCGGTTCTTC; CDR3aa: CSAREDPGGRFF
abundance: NA; j_gene: TRBJ2-1; v_gene: TRBV24-1; d_gene: TRBD1; CDR3nt: TGTGCCACCGCCGGGACAGGGATGTCGAATGAGCAGTTCTTC; CDR3aa: CATAGTGMSNEQFF
abundance: NA; j_gene: TRBJ2-1; v_gene: TRBV7-9; d_gene: NA; CDR3nt: TGTGGCAGCAGGTCGGGACTTAGTTACATCAATGAGCAGTTCTTC; CDR3aa: CGSRSGLSYINEQFF
abundance: few; j_gene: TRBJ2-4; v_gene: TRBV2; d_gene: NA; CDR3nt: TGTGCCAGCGGCCCGTTGACAGCCCGTCAAGCCAAAAACATTCAGTACTTC; CDR3aa: CASGPLTARQAKNIQYF
abundance: few; j_gene: TRBJ1-2; v_gene: TRBV6-1; d_gene: NA; CDR3nt: TGTGCCAGCACCGCCTCGACAGTCTATGGCTACACCTTC; CDR3aa: CASTASTVYGYTF